One and the same sample provided the 25 T cell receptor beta chains below, sequenced in a study of T cell responses to AZD1222 COVID-19 vaccine. Some clones are missing from TCRdb's copy, which holds only in-frame ones; the method was immunoSEQ multiplex PCR. This sample carries tens of thousands of clones, roughly 87% of them seen once, and the ten largest clones take about 18%. The sample here was peripheral blood, taken on day 0 of AZD1222 vaccination. The receptors originated from an adult in good health.

This clone is labeled as large. V usage is TRBV28 and J usage is TRBJ2-7; TRBD1 matches at 9 bases. This CDR3 spans 14 amino acids. Trimming at V came to 5 bases and at J to 2 bases, leaving 4 bases not matched to a gene. Germline CDR1 is MDHEN and CDR2 is SYDVKM. CDR3 in DNA: TGTGCCAGCAGTCAACAGGGGGCAGCCTACGAGCAGTACTTC. Amino acids: CASSQQGAAYEQYF.

A single count supports this clone. This chain joins TRBV4-3 and TRBJ1-2; no firm D call. In germline, CDR1 is LGHNA, CDR2 YSLEER. The CDR3 is 13 amino acids. V dropped 3 bases and J dropped 5 bases, with 10 bases sitting between them. The chain's CDR3 is CASSHGEGYGYTF. In DNA form, the CDR3 reads TGCGCCAGCAGCCACGGCGAAGGTTATGGCTACACCTTC.

The chain recombines TRBV9 with TRBJ2-5, with 11 bases matching TRBD2. The CDR3 covers 15 residues. V lost 4 bases and J lost 5; bases outside the gene matches: 7. Germline assignment: CDR1 SGDLS and CDR2 YYNGEE. CDR3 residues: CASSLAGGIRETQYF. CDR3 nucleotide sequence: TGTGCCAGCAGCTTAGCGGGAGGGATCCGGGAGACCCAGTACTTC.

This chain connects TRBV18 to TRBJ1-1, with D possibly being TRBD1 (5 bases). The CDR3 is 14 residues long. V gave up 3 bases and J gave up 6 bases, with 14 bases separating them. CDR1 and CDR2 (germline): KGHSH, LQKENI. The CDR3 sequence: CASSPLPGSAEAFF. Here the CDR3 DNA reads TGTGCCAGCTCACCTTTACCAGGGAGCGCTGAAGCTTTCTTT. Looking up the rest from reference TRBV18 and TRBJ1-1 gives the full variable domain: NAGVMQNPRHLVRRRGQEARLRCSPMKGHSHVYWYRQLPEEGLKFMVYLQKENIIDESGMPKERFSAEFPKEGPSILRIQQVVRGDSAAYFCASSPLPGSAEAFFGQGTRLTVV.

The chain has TRBV5-5 and TRBJ1-5; no clear D. The CDR3 is 16 residues long. Trimming left V 0 bases short and J 4 bases short, with 14 bases between. From germline, CDR1 is SGHKS and CDR2 YYEKEE (reference sequence). The chain's CDR3 is CASSLVPVSLNQPQHF. The CDR3 DNA sequence: TGTGCCAGCAGCTTGGTTCCTGTCTCCTTAAATCAGCCCCAGCATTTT.

This clone turned up a few times. V usage is TRBV11-2 and J usage is TRBJ2-2; D unresolved. The ends were cut back, 5 bases at V and 5 bases at J, with 12 bases in the middle. Germline V gene lookup returns CDR1 SGHAT and CDR2 FQNNGV. The CDR3 contains 14 residues. The CDR3 DNA reads TGTGCCAGCAGCGGACGGTCTTTAACCGGGGAGCTGTTTTTT. Its translation is CASSGRSLTGELFF.

A single count supports this clone. CDR3 amino acids: CATNPAGYNSPLHF. The CDR3 nucleotides are TGTGCCACCAACCCCGCAGGGTATAATTCACCCCTCCACTTT. The J gene is TRBJ1-6, the V gene TRBV15; the D gene is possibly TRBD1 (5 bases). V lost 7 bases to trimming and J lost 4 bases, with 11 bases between them. The CDR3 runs to 14 residues. The V gene's germline CDR1 is LNHNV and CDR2 YYDKDF (reference sequence).

The rearrangement uses TRBV7-3 and TRBJ1-1; a possible D gene is TRBD1 (5 bases). Germline V lookup: CDR1 SGHTA, CDR2 FQGTGA. This CDR3 region has 13 residues. Trimming removed 6 bases at V and 2 bases at J, with 10 bases between. The CDR3 coding sequence is TGTGCCAGCAGAGAACAGGCCAACACTGAAGCTTTCTTT. It encodes CASREQANTEAFF.

The genes are TRBV14 and TRBJ1-1; D is possibly TRBD1 (5 bases). Trimming took off 1 base at V and 5 bases at J, with 11 bases between the two ends. CDR1 SGHDN and CDR2 FVKESK come from the germline V gene. The CDR3 is made up of 14 amino acids. This chain's CDR3 is CASSQGAGRTEAFF. The CDR3 DNA follows: TGTGCCAGCAGCCAAGGGGCAGGGAGGACTGAAGCTTTCTTT. Complete variable domain (other parts from reference TRBV14 and TRBJ1-1): EAGVTQFPSHSVIEKGQTVTLRCDPISGHDNLYWYRRVMGKEIKFLLHFVKESKQDESGMPNNRFLAERTGGTYSTLKVQPAELEDSGVYFCASSQGAGRTEAFFGQGTRLTVV.

This clone has at least ten counts. This chain uses TRBV5-1 with TRBJ1-2; D gene unclear. This CDR3 is built from 15 residues. Germline CDR1 and CDR2: SGHRS and YFSETQ. The ends were cut back, 0 bases at V and 4 bases at J, with 13 bases in the middle. CDR3 loop: CASSLDEGSGYGYTF. DNA for the CDR3: TGCGCCAGCAGCTTGGACGAGGGAAGCGGCTATGGCTACACCTTC. Combining the CDR3 with reference TRBV5-1 and TRBJ1-2 gives the whole variable domain KAGVTQTPRYLIKTRGQQVTLSCSPISGHRSVSWYQQTPGQGLQFLFEYFSETQRNKGNFPGRFSGRQFSNSRSEMNVSTLELGDSALYLCASSLDEGSGYGYTFGSGTRLTVV.

The CDR3 region has the DNA TGTGCCAGCAGTGCGCAAACTCCGAATAGCAATCAGCCCCAGCATTTT. This gives the protein CASSAQTPNSNQPQHF. The chain joins TRBV6-1 to TRBJ1-5; no clear D. CDR1 MNHNS and CDR2 SASEGT come from the germline V gene. The V end lost 4 bases, the J end lost 0 bases, and 13 bases lay between the germline ends. The CDR3 has 16 amino acids.

The J gene is TRBJ1-1, the V gene TRBV4-1, with D possibly matching TRBD1 (5 bases). Deletions cut 3 bases from V and 1 base from J, with 12 bases between. From germline, CDR1 is MGHRA and CDR2 YSYEKL. CDR3 size: 15 residues. The DNA of the CDR3 is TGCGCCAGCAGCCAGGGGCCGGGGGGGAACACTGAAGCTTTCTTT. Translation gives CASSQGPGGNTEAFF.

V and J are TRBV29-1 and TRBJ2-7; the D is unclear. Trimming stripped 4 bases from V and 1 base from J, with 8 bases between. The CDR3 runs 12 residues. Germline-derived CDR1 and CDR2 are SQVTM and ANQGSEA. The CDR3 region has the DNA TGCAGCGTTGTTCTAGGTTCCTACGAGCAGTACTTC. Encoded protein: CSVVLGSYEQYF.

The chain combines TRBV7-8 with TRBJ1-1; possible D gene TRBD1, 5 bases. This CDR3 region has 15 residues. Trimming took 2 bases from V and 0 from J, leaving 10 bases between them. The germline V gene has CDR1 SGHVS and CDR2 FQNEAQ. The CDR3 reads CASSLSDTVNTEAFF. For the CDR3, the DNA is TGTGCCAGCAGCTTATCGGACACGGTGAACACTGAAGCTTTCTTT.

This sequence joins TRBV7-6 and TRBJ1-3, with 7 bases lining up with TRBD1. CDR1 and CDR2 from the germline V gene are SGHVS and FNYEAQ. The CDR3 consists of 19 residues. V dropped 5 bases and J dropped 3; count of bases not matched to a gene: 19. The DNA for the CDR3 is TGTGCCAGCAGCCAAACCCGAGGGGGCGTCCTTGACAGTGGAAACACCATATATTTT. It yields the protein CASSQTRGGVLDSGNTIYF.

This clone was recorded once. This chain joins TRBV19 and TRBJ1-2; no definite D call. Germline V gives CDR1 LNHDA, CDR2 SQIVND (reference sequence). The CDR3 is made up of 11 amino acids. The V gene lost 4 bases and the J gene lost 4 bases, with 4 bases spanning the gap. This CDR3 is CASSNSYGYTF. The CDR3 nucleotides read TGTGCCAGTAGTAACAGCTATGGCTACACCTTC.

This sequence joins TRBV2 and TRBJ1-5; D gene ambiguous. This CDR3 region has 15 residues. V dropped 5 bases and J dropped 0 bases, with 11 bases sitting between them. The germline gives CDR1 SNHLY, CDR2 FYNNEI. This CDR3 reads CASSLDGNSNQPQHF. CDR3 sequence (DNA): TGTGCCAGCAGTTTGGACGGTAATAGCAATCAGCCCCAGCATTTT. Full variable domain (outside the CDR3, taken from reference TRBV2 and TRBJ1-5): EPEVTQTPSHQVTQMGQEVILRCVPISNHLYFYWYRQILGQKVEFLVSFYNNEISEKSEIFDDQFSVERPDGSNFTLKIRSTKLEDSAMYFCASSLDGNSNQPQHFGDGTRLSIL.

The J gene is TRBJ2-6, the V gene TRBV9; no reliable D call. Looked up from germline, CDR1 is SGDLS and CDR2 is YYNGEE. V lost 0 bases, J lost 7 bases, and 11 bases lay in between. The CDR3 loop spans 15 amino acids. The CDR3 DNA follows: TGTGCCAGCAGCGTAGAAAAGGCCGGAGCCAACGTCCTGACTTTC. Its protein is CASSVEKAGANVLTF. The variable domain in full, with the rest retrieved from reference TRBV9 and TRBJ2-6, is DSGVTQTPKHLITATGQRVTLRCSPRSGDLSVYWYQQSLDQGLQFLIQYYNGEERAKGNILERFSAQQFPDLHSELNLSSLELGDSALYFCASSVEKAGANVLTFGAGSRLTVL.

The chain couples TRBV6-6 to TRBJ2-1; D uncertain. The V end lost 5 bases, the J end lost 0 bases, and 17 bases lay between the germline ends. This CDR3 comprises 17 residues. Germline V gene sequence: CDR1 MNHNY, CDR2 SVGAGI (reference sequence). CDR3 sequence: CASSPPPQFSSYNEQFF. CDR3 nucleotides: TGTGCCAGCAGTCCTCCGCCCCAGTTCAGCTCCTACAATGAGCAGTTCTTC.

The chain links TRBV11-2 to TRBJ1-3, with TRBD1 matching 7 bases. Per the germline V gene, CDR1 is SGHAT and CDR2 is FQNNGV. There are 15 residues in the CDR3. Trimming took 5 bases from V and 4 from J; bases not matched to a gene: 8. The CDR3 reads CASSPRQGSGNTIYF. CDR3 in DNA: TGTGCCAGCAGCCCCCGACAGGGATCCGGAAACACCATATATTTT.

The rearrangement joins TRBV18 to TRBJ1-4; TRBD1 might be the D (5 bases). The V and J ends lost 2 bases and 6 bases respectively, with 13 bases between them. This CDR3 contains 15 residues. Germline CDR1 and CDR2: KGHSH and LQKENI. The CDR3 sequence is CASSPGSTEHEKLFF. CDR3 nucleotide sequence: TGTGCCAGCTCACCAGGGTCGACAGAGCATGAAAAACTGTTTTTT.

The rearrangement joins TRBV6-5 to TRBJ2-1, with a tentative D call TRBD2 (6 bases). This CDR3 has 13 residues. Between the trimmed V and J ends, which lost 6 bases and 4 bases, there was a span of 10 bases. CDR1 and CDR2 from the germline V gene are MNHEY and SVGAGI. The CDR3 loop is CASRPSGYNEQFF. The CDR3 coding sequence is TGTGCCAGCAGGCCAAGCGGGTACAATGAGCAGTTCTTC.

The chain uses TRBV6-5 and TRBJ1-5, with D hard to call. The CDR3 spans 14 residues. V was pared by 6 bases and J by 5 bases, with 14 bases between. Germline lookup yields CDR1 MNHEY and CDR2 SVGAGI. CDR3 DNA: TGTGCCAGCAGCCCCAGCGGATCCGATCAGCCCCAGCATTTT. Protein product: CASSPSGSDQPQHF.

The CDR3: CASSLDSGTGPTGELFF. The CDR3 nucleotides read TGTGCCAGCAGCTTAGATTCAGGGACAGGACCCACCGGGGAGCTGTTTTTT. This rearrangement joins TRBV11-3 to TRBJ2-2, with 8 bases lining up with TRBD1. Per germline, CDR1 SGHNT and CDR2 YENEEA. With 0 bases clipped from V and 4 bases from J, the junction kept 7 bases outside the gene matches. The CDR3 has 17 residues.

The chain employs TRBV29-1 and TRBJ1-5; TRBD1 aligns across 9 bases. Trimming took 4 bases from V and 5 from J; bases not matched to a gene: 3. The CDR3 loop spans 13 amino acids. Germline CDR1 reads SQVTM; CDR2 reads ANQGSEA. CDR3 sequence reads: CSVGRDRDQPQHF. As DNA, the CDR3 is TGCAGCGTTGGTCGGGACAGGGATCAGCCCCAGCATTTT. The full variable domain, its missing parts supplied by reference TRBV29-1 and TRBJ1-5, is SAVISQKPSRDICQRGTSLTIQCQVDSQVTMMFWYRQQPGQSLTLIATANQGSEATYESGFVIDKFPISRPNLTFSTLTVSNMSPEDSSIYLCSVGRDRDQPQHFGDGTRLSIL.